A selection of T cell receptor beta chains follows, all from one sample in a study of CD8 T cells in ankylosing spondylitis. In TCRdb, the 5' RACE reads were re-called with MiXCR into one record per CDR3 protein. The data hold about 140,000 distinct CDR3 sequences, with about 32% observed a single time. Material for sequencing was synovial fluid, either unsorted or a sorted T cell fraction (not recorded which). All receptors come from a male donor with ankylosing spondylitis. Each CDR3 is given without its conserved first and last residue. The order of the fields is V gene, CDR3 protein.

v_call: TRBV18; cdr3_aa: ASSPSTGADTQY
v_call: TRBV7-2; cdr3_aa: ASSLYSGRNNEQF
v_call: TRBV9; cdr3_aa: ASSPLAGNTGELF
v_call: TRBV7-2; cdr3_aa: ASSLDGGHQETQY
v_call: TRBV20-1; cdr3_aa: SASGQGDYGYT
v_call: TRBV4-2; cdr3_aa: ASSQEGTRVDTQY
v_call: TRBV12-3/TRBV12-4; cdr3_aa: ASSLGARGNSPLH
v_call: TRBV5-1; cdr3_aa: ASSLTSGGYTDTQY
v_call: TRBV3-1; cdr3_aa: ASSQDLGYT
v_call: TRBV11-2; cdr3_aa: ATGRAGLLNEQF
v_call: TRBV4-1; cdr3_aa: ASSQDPGQGFQPQH
v_call: TRBV12-3/TRBV12-4; cdr3_aa: ASSLGSTEAF
v_call: TRBV10-3; cdr3_aa: AIRSDRDNEKLF
v_call: TRBV28; cdr3_aa: ATGGSETTYGYT
v_call: TRBV7-8; cdr3_aa: ASSLFGQGGEQY
v_call: TRBV6-1; cdr3_aa: ASRQGQGAAEQY
v_call: TRBV9; cdr3_aa: ASSPQVTGAPGELF
v_call: TRBV13; cdr3_aa: ASSKDREPYGYT
v_call: TRBV11-2; cdr3_aa: ASSLALAGGQETQY
v_call: TRBV12-3/TRBV12-4; cdr3_aa: ASRAGQLPPYEQY
v_call: TRBV6-1; cdr3_aa: ASGRDSSGNTIY
v_call: TRBV20-1; cdr3_aa: SARGGGQDFGYT
v_call: TRBV20-1; cdr3_aa: SARNPSGGTYEQY
v_call: TRBV6-5; cdr3_aa: ASSSLRLGRASYNEQF
v_call: TRBV20-1; cdr3_aa: SASGQETQY
v_call: TRBV2; cdr3_aa: ASTDPSGYTGELF
v_call: TRBV5-1; cdr3_aa: ASSLGSLESSYEQY
v_call: TRBV7-2; cdr3_aa: ASCYGGAYQETQY
v_call: TRBV5-1; cdr3_aa: ASRENSYEQY
v_call: TRBV15; cdr3_aa: ATSTRIDRKQH
v_call: TRBV2; cdr3_aa: ASRQGLAGSQSGGELF
v_call: TRBV5-5; cdr3_aa: ASSLEGQPYGYT
v_call: TRBV18; cdr3_aa: ASSSTNGNQPQH
v_call: TRBV20-1; cdr3_aa: SASLDRFLLPVAF
v_call: TRBV20-1; cdr3_aa: SARRGLAVETQY
v_call: TRBV24-1; cdr3_aa: ATTRGGSTDTQY
v_call: TRBV5-1; cdr3_aa: ASRLASVQNTGELF
v_call: TRBV20-1; cdr3_aa: SAKIPGQLRRGYT
v_call: TRBV29-1; cdr3_aa: SVDGVLTEAF
v_call: TRBV20-1; cdr3_aa: SAPLAKEQY
v_call: TRBV29-1; cdr3_aa: SVEGESRGDLETQY